The clone carrying this T cell receptor beta chain was seen more than once but under ten times. Antigen specificity is unknown. This record comes from a study of CD8 T cells in ankylosing spondylitis. Regarding the study as a whole: Disease-linked clones reportedly concentrated significantly in matched ankylosing spondylitis synovial fluid. Ankylosing spondylitis blood appeared to carry a characteristic TCR beta motif of roughly eight highly homologous variants. Researchers report that disease-linked clones proved CD8+ and relatively rare in peripheral blood.

TCR beta libraries were made by quantitative 5'-RACE with molecular barcodes. TCRdb re-called the 5' RACE reads with MiXCR, one entry per CDR3 protein. The data hold approximately 300,000 distinct CDR3 sequences, with 8% observed a single time. The source is a male donor with ankylosing spondylitis. Sample: blood, either unsorted or a sorted T cell fraction (not recorded which).

The CDR3 DNA sequence: TGCGCCAGCAGCTTGGACACAGGGGACACTGAAGCTTTCTTT. This sequence encodes CASSLDTGDTEAFF. This chain joins TRBV5-1 and TRBJ1-1; TRBD1 agrees at 7 bases. The CDR3 spans 14 residues. V dropped 0 bases and J dropped 3; count of bases not matched to a gene: 2. The germline gives CDR1 SGHRS, CDR2 YFSETQ. The full variable domain, rest sourced from reference TRBV5-1 and TRBJ1-1, is KAGVTQTPRYLIKTRGQQVTLSCSPISGHRSVSWYQQTPGQGLQFLFEYFSETQRNKGNFPGRFSGRQFSNSRSEMNVSTLELGDSALYLCASSLDTGDTEAFFGQGTRLTVV.